The 19 T cell receptor beta chains below come from one sample, sequenced in a study of molecular identifiers for immune sequencing clone quantification. TCRdb used MiXCR to reprocess the PCR reads, holding one entry per CDR3 protein. The sample comprises 400,000 to 600,000 distinct CDR3 sequences, about 20% of which are singletons, and 0.7% to 0.95% rests with the top ten. What was sequenced was naive CD8+ T cells from blood, with Jurkat cell RNA spiked in. Subset meaning: FACS-sorted CD8+CD4-CCR7+CD45RA+ naive T cells. The receptors stem from a human donor in good health. Some libraries in this study had Jurkat cell RNA spiked in.

Only a few counts were recorded for this clonotype. This chain joins TRBV12-5 and TRBJ1-1, with a weak D call TRBD1 (6 bases). V was shortened by 5 bases and J by 7 bases, with 23 bases between the two germline ends. CDR1 LGHNT and CDR2 FRNRAP come from the germline V gene. This CDR3 spans 16 amino acids. In DNA, the CDR3 is TGTGCTAGTGGTGACGACTTCGGGGGCGCCTATATTGAAGCTTTCTTT. This encodes CASGDDFGGAYIEAFF.

This clonotype was observed at least ten times. The chain carries TRBV6-5 and TRBJ2-3; 7 bases are shared with TRBD2. The CDR3 runs 16 residues. V gave up 0 bases and J gave up 6 bases; unmatched junction bases: 9. Germline lookup yields CDR1 MNHEY and CDR2 SVGAGI. The CDR3 is CASSYSGLAGVDTQYF. Written as DNA, the CDR3 is TGTGCCAGCAGTTACTCCGGTCTGGCGGGAGTTGATACGCAGTATTTT.

This clonotype was counted many times. The chain couples TRBV29-1 to TRBJ2-1; maybe TRBD2 (6 bases). The V end was cut by 6 bases, the J end by 6 bases, with 21 bases between. This CDR3 has 15 amino acids. Germline CDR1 SQVTM, CDR2 ANQGSEA. The CDR3 loop is CSVRTWLAEGNEQFF. The CDR3, as DNA: TGCAGCGTCAGGACTTGGTTAGCGGAGGGCAATGAGCAGTTCTTC.

V gene TRBV4-3 combines with J gene TRBJ2-3; TRBD2 aligns across 10 bases. V was pared by 0 bases and J by 7 bases, with 10 bases of the junction left unmatched. Germline values: CDR1 LGHNA, CDR2 YSLEER. This CDR3 spans 17 amino acids. The CDR3 spells CASSQEGGAGGGYTQYF. The CDR3 DNA reads TGCGCCAGCAGCCAAGAAGGCGGAGCGGGGGGGGGATATACGCAGTATTTT.

V is TRBV13 and J is TRBJ1-1; TRBD1 is a possible D gene (5 bases). The V end lost 4 bases, the J end lost 5 bases, and 14 bases lay between the germline ends. This CDR3 has 14 residues. CDR1 is PRHDT, CDR2 FYEKMQ, per germline (reference sequence). CDR3 sequence reads: CASSSQGERTEAFF. Written as DNA, the CDR3 is TGTGCCAGCAGCTCCCAGGGCGAACGGACTGAAGCTTTCTTT.

This chain connects TRBV7-2 to TRBJ1-4; the D gene is possibly TRBD1 (5 bases). The germline V gene has CDR1 SGHTA and CDR2 FQGNSA. Trimming removed 5 bases from V and 8 bases from J, with 18 bases in between. The CDR3 loop spans 15 amino acids. The CDR3 region has the DNA TGTGCCAGCAGCCCCCGGACACCCGGATGGGAAAAACTGTTTTTT. Translating it yields CASSPRTPGWEKLFF. Combining the CDR3 with reference TRBV7-2 and TRBJ1-4 gives the whole variable domain GAGVSQSPSNKVTEKGKDVELRCDPISGHTALYWYRQSLGQGLEFLIYFQGNSAPDKSGLPSDRFSAERTGGSVSTLTIQRTQQEDSAVYLCASSPRTPGWEKLFFGSGTQLSVL.

This clonotype was recorded a few times. The chain joins TRBV9 to TRBJ2-1, with TRBD2 matching over 15 bases. With 2 bases clipped from V and 0 bases from J, the junction kept 3 bases outside the gene matches. The CDR3 covers 18 residues. The germline V gene encodes CDR1 SGDLS and CDR2 YYNGEE. The CDR3 DNA is TGTGCCAGCAGCGTCGGACTAGCGGGAGGGGGCTCCTACAATGAGCAGTTCTTC. Its translation: CASSVGLAGGGSYNEQFF.

Concerning this clonotype itself: Sequence at one end of the junction differs from germline and may be a read error. The chain has TRBV7-2 and TRBJ2-1; TRBD2 aligns across 12 bases. The CDR3 runs 17 residues. The germline V gene encodes CDR1 SGHTA and CDR2 FQGNSA. CDR3 sequence reads: CASSLDRLAGVYNEQLF. CDR3 nucleotides: TGTGCCAGCAGCTTAGATCGACTAGCGGGAGTTTACAATGAGCAGCTCTTC.

The V call is TRBV7-9, the J call TRBJ2-7; no reliable D call. Trimming removed 4 bases from V and 0 bases from J, with 7 bases in between. This CDR3 comprises 13 residues. Germline V gene data show CDR1 as SEHNR and CDR2 as FQNEAQ (reference sequence). CDR3 amino acids: CASSSSNSYEQYF. The CDR3, as DNA: TGTGCCAGCAGCTCTAGTAACTCCTACGAGCAGTACTTC.

The sample holds a few counts of this clonotype. This chain connects TRBV6-5 to TRBJ2-7; D might be TRBD2 (6 bases). Deletions cut 0 bases from V and 0 bases from J, with 9 bases between. The germline V gene encodes CDR1 MNHEY and CDR2 SVGAGI. The length of the CDR3 is 15 residues. The CDR3 spells CASSYSVGSSYEQYF. The CDR3 DNA sequence: TGTGCCAGCAGTTACTCTGTCGGGAGCTCCTACGAGCAGTACTTC.

As to this clonotype: At one end the junction does not follow the germline gene, possibly because of a read error. The gene calls are TRBV28 and TRBJ1-4; no clear D. The CDR3 sequence is 14 residues long. CDR1 is MDHEN and CDR2 is SYDVKM in the germline V gene. The CDR3 loop is CASSLEQLNEKPFF. The CDR3 region has the DNA TGTGCCAGCAGTTTGGAACAGCTTAATGAAAAACCGTTTTTT.

This clonotype was counted at least ten times. This rearrangement joins TRBV20-1 to TRBJ2-7; D is perhaps TRBD1 (5 bases). V was clipped by 5 bases and J by 2 bases, with 10 bases between them. The CDR3 is 12 residues long. Germline V gives CDR1 DFQATT, CDR2 SNEGSKA (reference sequence). In DNA form, the CDR3 reads TGCAGTGCTCCAGGGTATGCCTACGAGCAGTACTTC. Its protein product is CSAPGYAYEQYF.

This clonotype was counted a few times. This rearrangement joins TRBV7-9 to TRBJ1-1; no clear D gene. V lost 1 base and J 5 bases, leaving 14 bases between the germline ends. Germline CDR1 and CDR2: SEHNR and FQNEAQ (reference sequence). There are 15 residues in the CDR3. This CDR3 is CASSLGGDVGTEAFF. CDR3 in DNA: TGTGCCAGCAGCTTAGGTGGGGATGTGGGGACTGAAGCTTTCTTT. The full variable domain, its missing parts supplied by reference TRBV7-9 and TRBJ1-1, is DTGVSQNPRHKITKRGQNVTFRCDPISEHNRLYWYRQTLGQGPEFLTYFQNEAQLEKSRLLSDRFSAERPKGSFSTLEIQRTEQGDSAMYLCASSLGGDVGTEAFFGQGTRLTVV.

This clonotype was detected many times. The chain is built from TRBV4-1 and TRBJ1-5, with D tentatively TRBD1 (6 bases). The CDR3 runs to 15 residues. V was trimmed by 0 bases and J by 6 bases, leaving 12 bases between them. CDR1 is MGHRA, CDR2 YSYEKL, per germline. CDR3 residues: CASSQEARGGQPQHF. DNA of the CDR3: TGCGCCAGCAGCCAAGAAGCCAGGGGCGGTCAGCCCCAGCATTTT.

Comments on this clonotype: A much larger clone is a single base away; this may be a read error. V is TRBV20-1 and J is TRBJ2-7, with 9 bases identical to TRBD2. The germline V gene encodes CDR1 DFQATT and CDR2 SNEGSKA (reference sequence). The CDR3 is made up of 14 amino acids. The V segment lost 0 bases and the J segment 5 bases; nucleotides outside the gene matches: 5. In nucleotides, the CDR3 is TGCAGTGCTAGAGATCTAGCGGGGAGCCACGAGCAGTACTTC. Encoded protein: CSARDLAGSHEQYF.

The rearrangement uses TRBV12-3 or TRBV12-4 and TRBJ1-2, with D unclear. The V end lost 1 base, the J end lost 6 bases, and 9 bases lay between the germline ends. The CDR3 loop spans 13 amino acids. The CDR3 region is CASSLGQTDGYTF. CDR3 in DNA: TGTGCCAGCAGTTTAGGGCAGACTGATGGCTACACCTTC.

This clonotype was seen only a few times. The chain carries TRBV6-6 and TRBJ1-1; possible D gene TRBD1, 5 bases. The CDR3 extends over 14 amino acids. Germline CDR1 is MNHNY and CDR2 is SVGAGI (reference sequence). Trimming cost V 7 bases and J 4 bases, with 16 bases left between them. The CDR3 protein is CASILGVGGTEAFF. CDR3 DNA: TGTGCCAGCATCTTAGGGGTTGGGGGCACTGAAGCTTTCTTT.

This clonotype was observed a few times. The gene calls are TRBV3-1 and TRBJ2-2; D possibly corresponds to TRBD1 (5 bases). This CDR3 contains 16 residues. The germline gives CDR1 LGHDT, CDR2 YNNKEL (reference sequence). V lost 0 bases and J 6 bases, leaving 14 bases between the germline ends. Written as DNA, the CDR3 is TGTGCCAGCAGCCAAGACGGAAAGGGGTTGGCCGGGGAGCTGTTTTTT. As protein: CASSQDGKGLAGELFF.

V usage is TRBV12-3 or TRBV12-4 and J usage is TRBJ2-5; 7 bases line up with TRBD1. Trimming at V came to 3 bases and at J to 5 bases, leaving 6 bases not matched to a gene. This CDR3 is 14 amino acids long. In DNA form, the CDR3 reads TGTGCCAGCAGTTTTGGGACAGAAGTGGAGACCCAGTACTTC. Translating it yields CASSFGTEVETQYF.